This T cell receptor (beta chain) originates from a study of T cell changes during pregnancy in multiple sclerosis. Looked up from germline, CDR1 is MNHEY and CDR2 is SMNVEV (reference sequence). The CDR3 is made up of 15 amino acids. With 5 bases clipped from V and 4 bases from J, the junction kept 6 bases outside the gene matches. Measured with immunoSEQ multiplex PCR; TCRdb has only the in-frame clones, and not every one. The profile shows 38,000 or so clones, 75% to 95% of them singletons. This chain links TRBV27 with TRBJ2-1; 9 bases are shared with TRBD1. This sequence originates from a female donor with multiple sclerosis, enrolled in a pregnancy study. Sequences were derived from CD8+ T cells from peripheral blood mononuclear cells, sampled before pregnancy. In DNA form, the CDR3 reads TGTGCCAGCAGTCCCGCAGGACAGGGGTACAATGAGCAGTTCTTC. Translation: CASSPAGQGYNEQFF.